This entry is about one T cell receptor (beta chain). Its antigen is undetermined. The data belong to a study of cytomegalovirus exposure and HLA in healthy donors. Study-level information: The 130 or so validation repertoires, a later analysis reported, used the same platform as the 550 to 700 repertoires from the first cohort.

The donors were members of the validation cohort comprising over a hundred subjects, separate from the approximately 630-subject first cohort. TCRdb keeps only in-frame clones here, not all; method: immunoSEQ multiplex PCR. The sample shows roughly 60,000 clones, 96% of them seen only once. Notes on the study in general: The study labeled approximately 150 TCR beta chains cytomegalovirus-associated.

The CDR3 spans 12 residues. Trimming pared 6 bases from V and 6 bases from J, leaving 9 bases between. Germline V gene data show CDR1 as MNHEY and CDR2 as SMNVEV (reference sequence). The V call is TRBV27, the J call TRBJ2-1; D remains ambiguous. Sequencing input: PBMCs. This receptor was identified in a woman aged 18-35 years in good health and CMV-seronegative. CDR3 coding DNA: TGTGCCAGCAGGCTAGGTAGCAATGAGCAGTTCTTC. It translates to CASRLGSNEQFF.